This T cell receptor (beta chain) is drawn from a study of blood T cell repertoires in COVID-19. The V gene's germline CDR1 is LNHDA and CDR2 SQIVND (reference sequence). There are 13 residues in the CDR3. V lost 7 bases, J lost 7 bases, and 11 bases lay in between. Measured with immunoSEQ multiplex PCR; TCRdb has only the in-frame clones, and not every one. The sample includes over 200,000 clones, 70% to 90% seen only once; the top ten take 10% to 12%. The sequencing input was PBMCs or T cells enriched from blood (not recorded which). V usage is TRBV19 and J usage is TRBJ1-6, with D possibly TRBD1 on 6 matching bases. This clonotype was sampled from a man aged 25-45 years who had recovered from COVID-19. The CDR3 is CASTPQGNSPLHF. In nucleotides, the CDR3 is TGTGCCAGTACCCCACAGGGAAATTCACCCCTCCACTTT.